This TCR beta chain was profiled in a study of shared clonotypes between healthy human individuals. Study overall: Those who served as donors were a couple of women and a few men between the ages of 18 and 49. A donor's plate count was three for CD4 naive and three for CD4 memory; CD8 naive had two and CD8 memory one.

V lost 0 bases and J lost 8, with 11 bases in between. The CDR3 covers 13 residues. Germline CDR1 and CDR2: SGDLS and YYNGEE. In replicate PCRs of sorted subsets, 150 to 200 ng DNA, approximately 32,000 T cell genomes, was used. Method: immunoSEQ multiplex PCR; TCRdb's copy keeps in-frame clones and lacks some. The sample contains more than 2,000,000 clones, about 92% of which appear only once. The sample was naive CD4+ T cells from PBMCs. Indicated subset: CD45RA+ positively selected. This TCR derives from a man between 18 and 29 years old in good health. Some clones in this sample may be carry-over from other donors' samples. The J gene is TRBJ1-2, the V gene TRBV9; D may be TRBD1 (5 bases). DNA of the CDR3: TGTGCCAGCAGCGTAGCCTGGGGGGACGGCTACACCTTC. It specifies CASSVAWGDGYTF.